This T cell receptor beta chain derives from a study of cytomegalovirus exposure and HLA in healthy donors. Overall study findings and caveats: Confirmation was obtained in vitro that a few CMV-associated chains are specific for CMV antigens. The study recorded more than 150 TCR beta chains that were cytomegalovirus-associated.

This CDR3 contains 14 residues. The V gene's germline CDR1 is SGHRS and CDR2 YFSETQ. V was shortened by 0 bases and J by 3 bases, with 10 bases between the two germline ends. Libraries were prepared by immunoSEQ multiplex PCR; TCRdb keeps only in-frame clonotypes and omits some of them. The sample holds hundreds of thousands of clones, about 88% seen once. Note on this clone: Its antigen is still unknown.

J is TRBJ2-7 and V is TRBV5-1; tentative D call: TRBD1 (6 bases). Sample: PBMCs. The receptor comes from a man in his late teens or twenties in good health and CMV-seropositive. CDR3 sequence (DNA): TGCGCCAGCAGCTTGGTGGGACATCACTACGAGCAGTACTTC. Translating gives CASSLVGHHYEQYF.